What follows are 25 T cell receptor beta chains derived from one specimen sequenced in a study of CD8+ T cells in alopecia areata. TCR sequencing used cDNA made by reverse transcription of extracted RNA. Here immunoSEQ multiplex PCR was the method, and the copy in TCRdb shows in-frame clones only, minus some. The sample consists of 150,000 to 200,000 clones, about 72% of them appearing once. The sequencing here drew on CD8+ T cells sorted from blood, taken at week 0. Every receptor here comes from a human donor with alopecia areata.

The gene calls are TRBV19 and TRBJ2-1; 12 bases map to TRBD2. With V trimmed by 4 bases and J by 3 bases, 1 base remained unmatched. The germline V gene has CDR1 LNHDA and CDR2 SQIVND (reference sequence). The length of the CDR3 is 15 residues. This chain's CDR3 is CASSTSGGDYNEQFF. DNA for the CDR3: TGTGCCAGTAGTACTAGCGGGGGGGACTACAATGAGCAGTTCTTC.

The chain employs TRBV6-5 and TRBJ2-5; D may be TRBD1 (6 bases). V shed 6 bases and J shed 1 base, with 15 bases lying between them. Germline CDR1 is MNHEY and CDR2 is SVGAGI. The CDR3 contains 15 residues. CDR3 loop: CASRPFTGPQETQYF. CDR3 DNA: TGTGCCAGCAGGCCCTTCACAGGGCCCCAAGAGACCCAGTACTTC.

The V and J genes are TRBV29-1 and TRBJ1-2; D is unclear. The germline V gene encodes CDR1 SQVTM and CDR2 ANQGSEA. The CDR3 loop spans 13 amino acids. V gave up 0 bases and J gave up 0 bases, with 5 bases separating them. The CDR3 region is CSVEERTNYGYTF. For the CDR3, the DNA is TGCAGCGTTGAAGAACGGACTAACTATGGCTACACCTTC.

V is TRBV29-1 and J is TRBJ1-5; 9 bases agree with TRBD1. V was clipped by 6 bases and J by 6 bases; unmatched bases: 6. CDR1 and CDR2 from the germline V gene are SQVTM and ANQGSEA. The CDR3 loop spans 13 amino acids. The CDR3 sequence: CSVGTGSVQPQHF. In DNA, the CDR3 is TGCAGCGTGGGGACAGGGAGCGTTCAGCCCCAGCATTTT.

The chain links TRBV5-1 to TRBJ2-3, with D maybe TRBD1 (6 bases). Germline CDR1 is SGHRS and CDR2 is YFSETQ. The CDR3 sequence is 14 residues long. V was shortened by 5 bases and J by 2 bases, with 12 bases between the two germline ends. The CDR3 nucleotides are TGCGCCAGCAGAGCGGCAGGGGACACAGATACGCAGTATTTT. It is translated as CASRAAGDTDTQYF. The full variable domain, with the rest looked up from reference TRBV5-1 and TRBJ2-3, is KAGVTQTPRYLIKTRGQQVTLSCSPISGHRSVSWYQQTPGQGLQFLFEYFSETQRNKGNFPGRFSGRQFSNSRSEMNVSTLELGDSALYLCASRAAGDTDTQYFGPGTRLTVL.

V usage is TRBV6-5 and J usage is TRBJ2-5, with 8 bases fitting TRBD2. J was trimmed by 1 base and V by 6 bases; bases with no gene match: 4. There are 14 residues in the CDR3. Germline lookup yields CDR1 MNHEY and CDR2 SVGAGI. The CDR3 reads CASRRRGVQETQYF. Written as DNA, the CDR3 is TGTGCCAGCAGACGGCGGGGGGTCCAAGAGACCCAGTACTTC.

V usage is TRBV19 and J usage is TRBJ2-3; maybe TRBD1 (6 bases). In germline, CDR1 is LNHDA, CDR2 SQIVND (reference sequence). The CDR3 is made up of 18 amino acids. Deletions cut 2 bases from V and 2 bases from J, with 20 bases between. CDR3 protein: CASSILTGIARNTDTQYF. In DNA, the CDR3 is TGTGCCAGTAGTATACTCACAGGGATCGCACGCAACACAGATACGCAGTATTTT.

In this sample, this clone turned up once. The V gene is TRBV6-6, the J gene TRBJ1-4; D is unresolved. Trimming removed 5 bases at V and 8 bases at J, with 6 bases between. CDR1 and CDR2 (germline): MNHNY, SVGAGI (reference sequence). The length of the CDR3 is 11 residues. CDR3 DNA sequence: TGTGCCAGCAGTCATGGGGAAAAACTGTTTTTT. Protein sequence: CASSHGEKLFF.

V gene TRBV15 combines with J gene TRBJ1-5; no reliable D call. The V end was cut by 1 base, the J end by 0 bases, with 1 base between. The CDR3 contains 13 residues. Germline lookup yields CDR1 LNHNV and CDR2 YYDKDF (reference sequence). The CDR3 protein is CATSRVSNQPQHF. CDR3 in DNA: TGTGCCACCAGCAGAGTTAGCAATCAGCCCCAGCATTTT.

This clone was detected only once. The genes are TRBV7-6 and TRBJ2-7; 7 positions agree with TRBD1. V was pared by 5 bases and J by 4 bases, with 2 bases of the junction left unmatched. This CDR3 contains 12 residues. Per germline, CDR1 SGHVS and CDR2 FNYEAQ. CDR3 residues: CASSPTGYEQYF. The DNA for the CDR3 is TGTGCCAGCAGCCCGACAGGGTACGAGCAGTACTTC.

This chain connects TRBV29-1 to TRBJ2-6; 7 bases line up with TRBD2. The CDR3 is made up of 15 amino acids. Germline assignment: CDR1 SQVTM and CDR2 ANQGSEA. Trimming removed 6 bases from V and 1 base from J; junction bases left unmatched: 6. The CDR3 loop is CSVSGEVSGANVLTF. CDR3 in DNA: TGCAGCGTCAGCGGGGAGGTATCTGGGGCCAACGTCCTGACTTTC.

The chain uses TRBV15 and TRBJ1-1; D is unresolved. Deletions cut 1 base from V and 0 bases from J, with 12 bases between. The CDR3 contains 16 residues. In germline, CDR1 is LNHNV, CDR2 YYDKDF (reference sequence). The CDR3, as DNA: TGTGCCACCAGCAGAGGTACGCGGAAGGTGAACACTGAAGCTTTCTTT. Translated, it gives CATSRGTRKVNTEAFF. Full variable domain (outside the CDR3, taken from reference TRBV15 and TRBJ1-1): DAMVIQNPRYQVTQFGKPVTLSCSQTLNHNVMYWYQQKSSQAPKLLFHYYDKDFNNEADTPDNFQSRRPNTSFCFLDIRSPGLGDTAMYLCATSRGTRKVNTEAFFGQGTRLTVV.

The chain links TRBV9 to TRBJ2-1, with D possibly being TRBD2 (6 bases). This CDR3 has 14 residues. CDR1 is SGDLS, CDR2 YYNGEE, per germline. The ends were cut back, 3 bases at V and 4 bases at J, with 11 bases in the middle. Here the CDR3 reads CASSGGLSYNEQFF. The CDR3 DNA is TGTGCCAGCAGCGGGGGACTGAGTTACAATGAGCAGTTCTTC. Full variable domain (missing parts from reference TRBV9 and TRBJ2-1): DSGVTQTPKHLITATGQRVTLRCSPRSGDLSVYWYQQSLDQGLQFLIQYYNGEERAKGNILERFSAQQFPDLHSELNLSSLELGDSALYFCASSGGLSYNEQFFGPGTRLTVL.

The chain carries TRBV30 and TRBJ1-2; no clear D. Deletions cut 0 bases from V and 7 bases from J, with 18 bases between. Germline V lookup: CDR1 GTSNPN, CDR2 SVGIG (reference sequence). This CDR3 has 15 amino acids. CDR3: CAWSVPQHIVGGYTF. The CDR3 region has the DNA TGTGCCTGGAGTGTACCGCAGCACATAGTCGGTGGCTACACCTTC.

V usage is TRBV29-1 and J usage is TRBJ2-3, with D unresolved. The CDR3 is 11 residues long. The V and J ends lost 7 bases and 6 bases respectively, with 11 bases between them. The germline gives CDR1 SQVTM, CDR2 ANQGSEA. The CDR3 is CSAPARDTQYF. In DNA, the CDR3 is TGCAGCGCGCCGGCCCGGGATACGCAGTATTTT.

V and J are TRBV27 and TRBJ2-1; possibly TRBD2 for D (5 bases). This CDR3 contains 13 residues. Trimming left V 3 bases short and J 6 bases short, with 9 bases between. Germline lookup yields CDR1 MNHEY and CDR2 SMNVEV (reference sequence). The DNA for the CDR3 is TGTGCCAGCAGTTTCTCGGCGGGCAATGAGCAGTTCTTC. It is translated as CASSFSAGNEQFF.

This clone was seen more than once but under ten times. The chain uses TRBV7-9 and TRBJ2-1; 8 bases align to TRBD1. CDR1 and CDR2 (germline): SEHNR, FQNEAQ (reference sequence). This CDR3 spans 15 amino acids. The V and J ends lost 5 bases and 4 bases, in that order; junction bases with no gene match: 7. CDR3 sequence: CASSTPGGRYNEQFF. As DNA, the CDR3 is TGTGCCAGCAGCACCCCAGGGGGCAGATACAATGAGCAGTTCTTC.

CDR3 in DNA: TGTGCCAGCAGCTTCATTGGATCCAATGAGCAGTTCTTC. This translates into CASSFIGSNEQFF. The rearrangement joins TRBV7-9 to TRBJ2-1; D is unresolved. Trimming left V 3 bases short and J 6 bases short, with 9 bases between. In germline, CDR1 is SEHNR, CDR2 FQNEAQ (reference sequence). This CDR3 region has 13 residues.

The V gene is TRBV5-4, the J gene TRBJ1-2, with 9 nucleotides matching TRBD1. The CDR3 extends over 15 amino acids. With 4 bases clipped from V and 8 bases from J, the junction kept 12 bases outside the gene matches. Germline V gene lookup returns CDR1 SGHNT and CDR2 YYREEE (reference sequence). This chain's CDR3 is CASSPFGTGSQGYTF. Here the CDR3 DNA reads TGTGCCAGCAGCCCTTTCGGGACAGGGTCGCAAGGCTACACCTTC.

The chain uses TRBV5-1 and TRBJ2-7; D might be TRBD1 (8 bases). Trimming stripped 0 bases from V and 5 bases from J, with 21 bases between. In germline, CDR1 is SGHRS, CDR2 YFSETQ. This CDR3 is 17 amino acids long. For the CDR3, the DNA is TGCGCCAGCAGCTTGGCCATTAGCCGGACAGGGAGGGACGAGCAGTACTTC. Encoded protein: CASSLAISRTGRDEQYF.

V and J are TRBV19 and TRBJ2-5; D not certain. Germline V gene sequence: CDR1 LNHDA, CDR2 SQIVND (reference sequence). The V end lost 9 bases, the J end lost 0 bases, and 5 bases lay between the germline ends. The CDR3 contains 11 residues. The DNA for the CDR3 is TGTGCCAGCCTATACCAAGAGACCCAGTACTTC. This encodes CASLYQETQYF.

Comments on this clone: One junction end does not reproduce the germline sequence, and a read error may be involved. The chain has TRBV14 and TRBJ2-5; the D gene is possibly TRBD1 (6 bases). CDR3 length: 17 amino acids. CDR1 is SGHDN, CDR2 FVKESK, per germline. In DNA, the CDR3 is TGTGCCAGCGGCCATGCTCGGGACAAGGGAATACAAGAGACCCAGTACTTC. This gives the protein CASGHARDKGIQETQYF. Full variable domain (remainder filled in from reference TRBV14 and TRBJ2-5): EAGVTQFPSHSVIEKGQTVTLRCDPISGHDNLYWYRRVMGKEIKFLLHFVKESKQDESGMPNNRFLAERTGGTYSTLKVQPAELEDSGVYFCASGHARDKGIQETQYFGPGTRLLVL.

The V gene is TRBV12-5, the J gene TRBJ1-5; maybe TRBD1 (5 bases). The V gene lost 1 base and the J gene lost 1 base, with 11 bases spanning the gap. The CDR3 is 16 amino acids. From germline, CDR1 is LGHNT and CDR2 FRNRAP. The CDR3 nucleotides read TGTGCTAGTGGTTTGGAGAGAGGGGCCAGCAATCAGCCCCAGCATTTT. This translates into CASGLERGASNQPQHF.

This clone was counted between two and nine times. The V and J genes are TRBV30 and TRBJ1-2, with D tentatively TRBD1 (5 bases). Trimming left V 1 base short and J 8 bases short, with 14 bases between. Per germline, CDR1 GTSNPN and CDR2 SVGIG (reference sequence). The CDR3 has 13 amino acids. As DNA, the CDR3 is TGTGCCTGGAGTGAGGAGGGGCGCGGCGGCTACACCTTC. Its translation: CAWSEEGRGGYTF.

This clone was seen only a few times. J is TRBJ2-1 and V is TRBV30; unclear D gene. The length of the CDR3 is 10 residues. Germline lookup yields CDR1 GTSNPN and CDR2 SVGIG (reference sequence). V lost 7 bases and J lost 4, with 5 bases in between. CDR3 nucleotide sequence: TGTGCCTCCATTTACAATGAGCAGTTCTTC. Its protein is CASIYNEQFF. The whole variable domain, remainder taken from reference TRBV30 and TRBJ2-1, is SQTIHQWPATLVQPVGSPLSLECTVEGTSNPNLYWYRQAAGRGLQLLFYSVGIGQISSEVPQNLSASRPQDRQFILSSKKLLLSDSGFYLCASIYNEQFFGPGTRLTVL.